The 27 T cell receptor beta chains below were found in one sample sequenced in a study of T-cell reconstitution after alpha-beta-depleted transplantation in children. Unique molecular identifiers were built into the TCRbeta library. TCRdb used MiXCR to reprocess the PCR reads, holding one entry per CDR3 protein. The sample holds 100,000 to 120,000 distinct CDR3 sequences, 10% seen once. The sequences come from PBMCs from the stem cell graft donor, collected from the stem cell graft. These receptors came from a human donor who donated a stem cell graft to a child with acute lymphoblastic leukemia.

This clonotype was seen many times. The CDR3 nucleotides read TGTGCCAGCAGCCAAAAGGATGGTCAGCCCCAGCATTTT. Protein sequence: CASSQKDGQPQHF. The chain uses TRBV14 and TRBJ1-5; D not resolved. The CDR3 is 13 amino acids. CDR1 is SGHDN and CDR2 is FVKESK in the germline V gene. Trimming left V 2 bases short and J 6 bases short, with 8 bases between. Drawing the rest from reference TRBV14 and TRBJ1-5, the complete variable domain is EAGVTQFPSHSVIEKGQTVTLRCDPISGHDNLYWYRRVMGKEIKFLLHFVKESKQDESGMPNNRFLAERTGGTYSTLKVQPAELEDSGVYFCASSQKDGQPQHFGDGTRLSIL.

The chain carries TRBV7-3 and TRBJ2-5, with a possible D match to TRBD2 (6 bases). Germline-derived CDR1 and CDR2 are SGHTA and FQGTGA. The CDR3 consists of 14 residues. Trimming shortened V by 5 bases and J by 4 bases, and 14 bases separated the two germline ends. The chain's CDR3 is CASSPLGGTETQYF. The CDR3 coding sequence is TGTGCCAGCAGCCCACTTGGGGGGACAGAGACCCAGTACTTC.

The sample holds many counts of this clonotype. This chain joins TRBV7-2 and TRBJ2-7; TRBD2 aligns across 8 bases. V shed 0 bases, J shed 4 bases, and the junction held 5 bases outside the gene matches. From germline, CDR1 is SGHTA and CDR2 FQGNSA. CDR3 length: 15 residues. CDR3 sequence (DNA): TGTGCCAGCAGCTTAGCGATAGCGGGGCCATACGAGCAGTACTTC. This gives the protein CASSLAIAGPYEQYF. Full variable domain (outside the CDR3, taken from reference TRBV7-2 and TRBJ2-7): GAGVSQSPSNKVTEKGKDVELRCDPISGHTALYWYRQSLGQGLEFLIYFQGNSAPDKSGLPSDRFSAERTGGSVSTLTIQRTQQEDSAVYLCASSLAIAGPYEQYFGPGTRLTVT.

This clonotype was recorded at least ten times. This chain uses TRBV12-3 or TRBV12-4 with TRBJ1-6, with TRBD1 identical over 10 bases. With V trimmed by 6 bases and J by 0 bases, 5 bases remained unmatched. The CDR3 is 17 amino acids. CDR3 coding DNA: TGTGCCAGCAGCCCGGGACAGGGGTCCTCCTATAATTCACCCCTCCACTTT. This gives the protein CASSPGQGSSYNSPLHF.

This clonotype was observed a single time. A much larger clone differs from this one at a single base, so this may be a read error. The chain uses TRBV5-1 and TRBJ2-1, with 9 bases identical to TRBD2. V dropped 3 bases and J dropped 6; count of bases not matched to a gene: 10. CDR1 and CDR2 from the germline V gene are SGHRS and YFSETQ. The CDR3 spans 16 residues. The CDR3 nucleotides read TGCGCCAGCAGCTCCTGGCCAGCGGGAGGCGCCAATGAGCAGTTCTTC. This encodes CASSSWPAGGANEQFF.

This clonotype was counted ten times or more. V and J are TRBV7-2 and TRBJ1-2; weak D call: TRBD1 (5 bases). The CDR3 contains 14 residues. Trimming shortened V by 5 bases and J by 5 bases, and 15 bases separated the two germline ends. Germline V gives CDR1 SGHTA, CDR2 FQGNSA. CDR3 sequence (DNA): TGTGCCAGCAGCGGCAGTGGGGGGAGGTATGGCTACACCTTC. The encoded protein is CASSGSGGRYGYTF.

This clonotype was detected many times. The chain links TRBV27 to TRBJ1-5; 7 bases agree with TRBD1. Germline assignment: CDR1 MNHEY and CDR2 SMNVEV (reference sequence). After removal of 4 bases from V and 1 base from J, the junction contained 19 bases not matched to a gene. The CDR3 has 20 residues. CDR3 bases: TGTGCCAGCAGTTCAAAATTGGCAGGGGGTATCGGGTCAAGCAATCAGCCCCAGCATTTT. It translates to CASSSKLAGGIGSSNQPQHF.

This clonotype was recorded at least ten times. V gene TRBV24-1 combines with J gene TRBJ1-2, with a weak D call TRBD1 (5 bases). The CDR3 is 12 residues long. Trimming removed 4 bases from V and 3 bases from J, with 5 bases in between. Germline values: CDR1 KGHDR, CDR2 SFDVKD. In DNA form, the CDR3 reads TGTGCCACCAGTGAAGGGGACTATGGCTACACCTTC. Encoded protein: CATSEGDYGYTF.

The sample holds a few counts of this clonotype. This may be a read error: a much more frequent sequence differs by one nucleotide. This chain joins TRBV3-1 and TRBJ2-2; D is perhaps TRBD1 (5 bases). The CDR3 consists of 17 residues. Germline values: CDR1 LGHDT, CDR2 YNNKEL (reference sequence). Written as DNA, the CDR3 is TGTGCCAGCTGCCAAGATTTGTCAGGGATACGCACCGGGGAGCTGTTTTTT. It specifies CASCQDLSGIRTGELFF. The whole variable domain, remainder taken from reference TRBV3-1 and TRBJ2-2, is DTAVSQTPKYLVTQMGNDKSIKCEQNLGHDTMYWYKQDSKKFLKIMFSYNNKELIINETVPNRFSPKSPDKAHLNLHINSLELGDSAVYFCASCQDLSGIRTGELFFGEGSRLTVL.

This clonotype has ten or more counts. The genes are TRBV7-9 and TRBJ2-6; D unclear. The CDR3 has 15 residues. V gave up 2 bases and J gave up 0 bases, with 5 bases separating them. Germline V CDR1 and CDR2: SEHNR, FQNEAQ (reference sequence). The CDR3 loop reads CASSLMGSGANVLTF. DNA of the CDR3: TGTGCCAGCAGCTTAATGGGCTCTGGGGCCAACGTCCTGACTTTC.

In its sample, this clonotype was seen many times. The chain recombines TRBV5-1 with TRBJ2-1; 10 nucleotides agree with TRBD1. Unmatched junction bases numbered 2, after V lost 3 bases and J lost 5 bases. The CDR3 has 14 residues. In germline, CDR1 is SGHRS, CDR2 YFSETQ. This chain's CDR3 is CASSYGTGDNEQFF. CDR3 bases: TGCGCCAGCAGCTACGGGACAGGGGACAATGAGCAGTTCTTC.

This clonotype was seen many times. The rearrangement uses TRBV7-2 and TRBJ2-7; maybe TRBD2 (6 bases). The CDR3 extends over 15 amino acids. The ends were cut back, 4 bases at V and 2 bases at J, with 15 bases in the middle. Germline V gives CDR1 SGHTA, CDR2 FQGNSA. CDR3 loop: CASSSDSGSPYEQYF. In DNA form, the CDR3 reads TGTGCCAGCAGCTCAGATAGCGGAAGCCCCTACGAGCAGTACTTC. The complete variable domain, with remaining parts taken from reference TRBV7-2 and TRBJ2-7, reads GAGVSQSPSNKVTEKGKDVELRCDPISGHTALYWYRQSLGQGLEFLIYFQGNSAPDKSGLPSDRFSAERTGGSVSTLTIQRTQQEDSAVYLCASSSDSGSPYEQYFGPGTRLTVT.

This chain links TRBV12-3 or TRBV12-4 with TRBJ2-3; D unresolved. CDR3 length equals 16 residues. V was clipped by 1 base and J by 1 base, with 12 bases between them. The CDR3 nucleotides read TGTGCCAGCAGTTTAGGGCCCGGTGGAGGCACAGATACGCAGTATTTT. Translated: CASSLGPGGGTDTQYF.

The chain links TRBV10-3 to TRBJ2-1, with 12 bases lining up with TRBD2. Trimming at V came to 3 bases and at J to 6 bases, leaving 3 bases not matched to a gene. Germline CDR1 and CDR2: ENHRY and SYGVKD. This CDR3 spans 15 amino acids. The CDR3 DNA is TGTGCCATCAGTGATACGGGACTAGCGGGCAATGAGCAGTTCTTC. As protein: CAISDTGLAGNEQFF.

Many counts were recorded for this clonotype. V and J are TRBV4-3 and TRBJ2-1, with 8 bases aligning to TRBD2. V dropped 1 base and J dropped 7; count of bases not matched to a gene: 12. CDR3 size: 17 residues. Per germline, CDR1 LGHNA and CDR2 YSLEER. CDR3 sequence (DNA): TGCGCCAGCAGCCAAGTATGGAGCGGGGGCGGTAGGAATGAGCAGTTCTTC. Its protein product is CASSQVWSGGGRNEQFF.

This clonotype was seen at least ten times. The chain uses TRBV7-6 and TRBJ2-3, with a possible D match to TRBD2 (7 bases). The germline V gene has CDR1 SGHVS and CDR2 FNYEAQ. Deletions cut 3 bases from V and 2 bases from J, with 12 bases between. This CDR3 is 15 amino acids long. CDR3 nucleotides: TGTGCCAGCAGCTTTGGCGGGGGCAACACAGATACGCAGTATTTT. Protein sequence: CASSFGGGNTDTQYF.

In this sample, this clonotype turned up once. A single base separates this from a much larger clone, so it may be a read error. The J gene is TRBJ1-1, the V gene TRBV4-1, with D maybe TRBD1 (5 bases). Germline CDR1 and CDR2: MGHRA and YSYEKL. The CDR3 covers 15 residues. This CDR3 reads CASTQGAGSHTEAFF. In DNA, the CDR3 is TGCGCCAGCACCCAAGGGGCAGGAAGCCACACTGAAGCTTTCTTT.

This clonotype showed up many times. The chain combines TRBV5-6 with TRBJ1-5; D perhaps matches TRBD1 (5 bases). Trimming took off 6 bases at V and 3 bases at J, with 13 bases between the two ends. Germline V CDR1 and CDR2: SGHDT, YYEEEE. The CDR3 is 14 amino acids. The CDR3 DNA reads TGTGCCAGCAACGGCTGGGGCCCCAATCAGCCCCAGCATTTT. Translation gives CASNGWGPNQPQHF. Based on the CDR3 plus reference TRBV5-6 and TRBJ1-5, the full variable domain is DAGVTQSPTHLIKTRGQQVTLRCSPKSGHDTVSWYQQALGQGPQFIFQYYEEEERQRGNFPDRFSGHQFPNYSSELNVNALLLGDSALYLCASNGWGPNQPQHFGDGTRLSIL.

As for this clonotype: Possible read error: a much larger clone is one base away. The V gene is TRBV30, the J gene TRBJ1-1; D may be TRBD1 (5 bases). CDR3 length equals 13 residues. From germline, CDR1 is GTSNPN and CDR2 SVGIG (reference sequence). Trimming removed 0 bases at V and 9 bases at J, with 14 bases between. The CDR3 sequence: CAWSVFREDQAFF. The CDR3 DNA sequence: TGTGCCTGGAGTGTCTTCAGGGAGGATCAAGCTTTCTTT.

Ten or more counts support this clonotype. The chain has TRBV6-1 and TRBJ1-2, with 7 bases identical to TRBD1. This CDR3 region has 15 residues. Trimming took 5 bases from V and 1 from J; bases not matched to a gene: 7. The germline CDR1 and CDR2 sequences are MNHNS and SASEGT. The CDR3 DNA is TGTGCCAGCAGTCCCCGGGACAGAATTAACTATGGCTACACCTTC. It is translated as CASSPRDRINYGYTF.

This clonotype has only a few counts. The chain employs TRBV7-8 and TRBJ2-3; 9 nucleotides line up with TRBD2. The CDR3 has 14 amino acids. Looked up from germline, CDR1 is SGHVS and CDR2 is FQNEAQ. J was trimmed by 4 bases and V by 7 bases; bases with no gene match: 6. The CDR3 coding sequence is TGTGCCAGCATCTTGCGGGGGGGTGCAGATACGCAGTATTTT. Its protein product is CASILRGGADTQYF.

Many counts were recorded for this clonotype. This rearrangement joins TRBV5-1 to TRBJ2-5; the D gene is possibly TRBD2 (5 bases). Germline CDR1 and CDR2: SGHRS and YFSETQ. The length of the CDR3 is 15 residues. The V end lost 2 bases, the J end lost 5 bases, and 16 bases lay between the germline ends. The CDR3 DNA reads TGCGCCAGCAGCTTACGGGCTGGAGGTTCGGAGACCCAGTACTTC. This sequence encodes CASSLRAGGSETQYF. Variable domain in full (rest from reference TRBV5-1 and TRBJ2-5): KAGVTQTPRYLIKTRGQQVTLSCSPISGHRSVSWYQQTPGQGLQFLFEYFSETQRNKGNFPGRFSGRQFSNSRSEMNVSTLELGDSALYLCASSLRAGGSETQYFGPGTRLLVL.

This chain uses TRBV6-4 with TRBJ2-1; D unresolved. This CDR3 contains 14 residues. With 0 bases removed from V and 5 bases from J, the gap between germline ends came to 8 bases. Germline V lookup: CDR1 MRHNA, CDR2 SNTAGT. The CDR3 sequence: CASSDSSENNEQFF. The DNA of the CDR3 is TGTGCCAGCAGTGACTCGAGCGAAAACAATGAGCAGTTCTTC.

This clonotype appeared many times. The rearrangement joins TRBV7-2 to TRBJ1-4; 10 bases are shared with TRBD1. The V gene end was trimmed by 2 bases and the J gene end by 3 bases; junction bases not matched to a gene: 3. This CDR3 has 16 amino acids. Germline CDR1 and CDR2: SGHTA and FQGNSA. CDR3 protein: CASSLRQGAPNEKLFF. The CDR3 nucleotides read TGTGCCAGCAGCTTAAGACAGGGGGCCCCTAATGAAAAACTGTTTTTT.

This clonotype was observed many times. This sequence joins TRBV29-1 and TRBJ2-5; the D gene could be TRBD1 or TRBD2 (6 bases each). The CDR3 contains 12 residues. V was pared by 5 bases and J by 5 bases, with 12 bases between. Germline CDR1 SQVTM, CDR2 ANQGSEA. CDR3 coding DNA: TGCAGCGTTCCGGTGGGGGGCGAGACCCAGTACTTC. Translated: CSVPVGGETQYF.

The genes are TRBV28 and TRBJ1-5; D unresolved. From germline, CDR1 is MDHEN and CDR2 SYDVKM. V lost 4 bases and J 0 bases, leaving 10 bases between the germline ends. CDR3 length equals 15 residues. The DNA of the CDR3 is TGTGCCAGCAGTTCACTAACCTATAGCAATCAGCCCCAGCATTTT. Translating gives CASSSLTYSNQPQHF.

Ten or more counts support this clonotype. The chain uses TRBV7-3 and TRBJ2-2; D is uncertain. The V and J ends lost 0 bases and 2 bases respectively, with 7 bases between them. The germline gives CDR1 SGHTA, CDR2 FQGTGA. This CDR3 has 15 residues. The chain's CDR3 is CASSLTRGNTGELFF. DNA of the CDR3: TGTGCCAGCAGCTTAACGAGAGGAAACACCGGGGAGCTGTTTTTT. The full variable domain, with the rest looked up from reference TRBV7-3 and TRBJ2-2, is GAGVSQTPSNKVTEKGKYVELRCDPISGHTALYWYRQSLGQGPEFLIYFQGTGAADDSGLPNDRFFAVRPEGSVSTLKIQRTERGDSAVYLCASSLTRGNTGELFFGEGSRLTVL.